The entry that follows covers one T cell receptor (beta chain) sequence. What it binds is not known. Trimming cost V 2 bases and J 6 bases, with 23 bases left between them. The CDR3 totals 18 residues. The germline V gene has CDR1 KGHSH and CDR2 LQKENI. This specimen belongs to a study of cytomegalovirus exposure and HLA in healthy donors. Background on the study: Counted in an early data release were about 85 million unique TCRs from HLA-typed donors. Notes on the study in general: Earlier analysis looked at TCR beta V segments, and most were productive about 87% or about 30% of the time.

The PCR made use of 60 Vbeta and 13 Jbeta primers. The repertoire was sequenced with immunoSEQ multiplex PCR; TCRdb's copy has only in-frame clones and lacks some. The top ten clones hold about 1.5% of a sample with fewer than 200,000 clones, under 90% of them seen once. The source is a male donor in good health and CMV-seronegative. The chain couples TRBV18 to TRBJ1-5; tentatively, D is TRBD1 (6 bases). The sample taken for sequencing was PBMCs. CDR3 DNA: TGTGCCAGCTCACCATACGGGACACCGGTTGGAATTGGTCAGCCCCAGCATTTT. It yields the protein CASSPYGTPVGIGQPQHF.